The 13 T cell receptor beta chains below come from one sample, sequenced in a study of CD8+ T cells in alopecia areata. TCR sequencing used cDNA made by reverse transcription of extracted RNA. The assay was immunoSEQ multiplex PCR, and TCRdb's table has in-frame clones only and misses some. The table has some 150,000 clones, roughly four fifths seen once; the top ten hold approximately 25%. Described treatment: oral pan-JAK inhibitor, 5-10 mg twice daily. The sample was CD8+ T cells sorted from blood, taken at week 4, from a patient treated with tofacitinib. Receptors were obtained from a human donor with alopecia areata.

The chain has TRBV4-1 and TRBJ2-7, with unresolved D. Trimming stripped 1 base from V and 0 bases from J, with 4 bases between. CDR1 MGHRA and CDR2 YSYEKL come from the germline V gene. This CDR3 has 13 residues. The CDR3 reads CASSQGVSYEQYF. As DNA, the CDR3 is TGCGCCAGCAGCCAAGGCGTCTCCTACGAGCAGTACTTC.

The rearrangement uses TRBV7-2 and TRBJ1-5; D is ambiguous. From germline, CDR1 is SGHTA and CDR2 FQGNSA. Trimming stripped 4 bases from V and 3 bases from J, with 16 bases between. The CDR3 extends over 16 amino acids. CDR3 residues: CASSYNAFLHNQPQHF. In DNA, the CDR3 is TGTGCCAGCAGCTACAACGCTTTCCTGCACAATCAGCCCCAGCATTTT.

This clone was counted a few times. The rearrangement joins TRBV9 to TRBJ2-7, with 7 bases that match TRBD2. Germline CDR1 and CDR2: SGDLS and YYNGEE. The V and J ends lost 0 bases and 5 bases, in that order; junction bases with no gene match: 5. The CDR3 consists of 14 residues. The DNA of the CDR3 is TGTGCCAGCAGCGTAGGTCTGCGGGGGAACGAGCAGTACTTC. Its translation: CASSVGLRGNEQYF.

The rearrangement links TRBV6-1 to TRBJ2-5; 12 positions agree with TRBD1. V gave up 4 bases and J gave up 5 bases; unmatched junction bases: 11. The CDR3 has 17 residues. Germline CDR1 reads MNHNS; CDR2 reads SASEGT. This CDR3 is CASSAQTGTGGRETQYF. The CDR3 nucleotides are TGTGCCAGCAGTGCGCAGACCGGGACAGGGGGCAGGGAGACCCAGTACTTC.

This chain joins TRBV4-1 and TRBJ2-7; 10 bases are a match to TRBD1. The CDR3 is made up of 14 amino acids. Trimming cost V 4 bases and J 4 bases; bases outside gene matches: 4. Germline CDR1 is MGHRA and CDR2 is YSYEKL. The CDR3 DNA reads as TGCGCCAGCAGCCCAGACAGGGGGCTGTACGAGCAGTACTTC. It translates to CASSPDRGLYEQYF.

The table lists this clone with a few counts. The gene calls are TRBV2 and TRBJ2-1; 7 bases match TRBD2. In germline, CDR1 is SNHLY, CDR2 FYNNEI. V shed 5 bases, J shed 4 bases, and the junction held 17 bases outside the gene matches. The length of the CDR3 is 18 residues. The chain's CDR3 is CASSSAGLDRRLYNEQFF. The CDR3 region has the DNA TGTGCCAGCAGTTCCGCCGGACTAGACAGACGGCTTTACAATGAGCAGTTCTTC.

The CDR3 nucleotides are TGTGCCAGCAGCCCTAGCGGGGTGTCCTACGAGCAGTACTTC. The encoded protein is CASSPSGVSYEQYF. This chain connects TRBV9 to TRBJ2-7; 9 positions match TRBD2. Germline CDR1 SGDLS, CDR2 YYNGEE. The CDR3 extends over 14 amino acids. After removal of 4 bases from V and 1 base from J, the junction contained 3 bases not matched to a gene. The whole variable domain, remainder taken from reference TRBV9 and TRBJ2-7, is DSGVTQTPKHLITATGQRVTLRCSPRSGDLSVYWYQQSLDQGLQFLIQYYNGEERAKGNILERFSAQQFPDLHSELNLSSLELGDSALYFCASSPSGVSYEQYFGPGTRLTVT.

This clone was recorded only once. J is TRBJ2-5 and V is TRBV4-1; 9 bases line up with TRBD1. The DNA end favors TRBJ2-7, so the J call may be wrong. This CDR3 contains 15 residues. Germline loops: CDR1 MGHRA, CDR2 YSYEKL. The chain's CDR3 is CASSPGQGGTYEQYF. The CDR3 DNA is TGCGCCAGCAGCCCGGGACAGGGAGGGACCTACGAGCAGTACTTC.

Concerning this clone itself: One end of the junction fails to match germline, which may point to a read error. The rearrangement joins TRBV7-9 to TRBJ1-1, with D hard to call. Germline values: CDR1 SEHNR, CDR2 FQNEAQ (reference sequence). This CDR3 spans 13 amino acids. The CDR3 here is CASSLGRNAEAFF. Here the CDR3 DNA reads TGTGCCAGCAGCTTAGGCAGGAACGCTGAAGCTTTCTTT.

This clone was seen a few times. The J gene is TRBJ1-2, the V gene TRBV2; tentative D call: TRBD1 (5 bases). Germline CDR1 SNHLY, CDR2 FYNNEI. The V and J ends lost 2 bases and 5 bases respectively, with 12 bases between them. The CDR3 spans 14 residues. The CDR3 region is CASSESGGGYGYTF. As DNA, the CDR3 is TGTGCCAGCAGTGAATCGGGGGGTGGGTATGGCTACACCTTC.

The CDR3 loop is CASSLQGYEQYF. CDR3 bases: TGTGCCAGCAGTTTACAGGGGTACGAGCAGTACTTC. The chain combines TRBV5-5 with TRBJ2-7; 7 bases are a match to TRBD1. The V gene's germline CDR1 is SGHKS and CDR2 YYEKEE (reference sequence). This CDR3 spans 12 amino acids. After removal of 5 bases from V and 4 bases from J, the junction contained 3 bases not matched to a gene.

This clone showed up just once. The V gene is TRBV6-1, the J gene TRBJ2-3; possibly TRBD1 for D (5 bases). In germline, CDR1 is MNHNS, CDR2 SASEGT. This CDR3 has 16 amino acids. The V end lost 4 bases, the J end lost 1 base, and 15 bases lay between the germline ends. CDR3 bases: TGTGCCAGCAGTGGCCCAGGGATTGGTGGCACAGATACGCAGTATTTT. Protein product: CASSGPGIGGTDTQYF.

The CDR3 protein is CASSPTAWVYEQYF. CDR3 coding DNA: TGTGCCAGCAGTCCAACGGCCTGGGTTTACGAGCAGTACTTC. The chain is built from TRBV27 and TRBJ2-7; D call uncertain. The CDR3 covers 14 residues. Germline V CDR1 and CDR2: MNHEY, SMNVEV (reference sequence). With 5 bases removed from V and 4 bases from J, the gap between germline ends came to 15 bases.